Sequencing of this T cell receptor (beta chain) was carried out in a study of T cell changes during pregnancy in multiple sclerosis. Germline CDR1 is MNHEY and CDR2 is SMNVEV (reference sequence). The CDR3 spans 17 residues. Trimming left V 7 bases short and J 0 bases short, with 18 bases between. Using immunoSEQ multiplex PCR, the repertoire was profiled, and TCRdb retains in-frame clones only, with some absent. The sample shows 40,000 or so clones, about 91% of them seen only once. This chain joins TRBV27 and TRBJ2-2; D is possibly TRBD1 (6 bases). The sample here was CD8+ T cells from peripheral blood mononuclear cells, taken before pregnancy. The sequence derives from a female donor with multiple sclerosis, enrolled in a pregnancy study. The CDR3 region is CASKPGQITANTGELFF. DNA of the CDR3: TGTGCCAGCAAACCCGGACAGATTACCGCGAACACCGGGGAGCTGTTTTTT.